This TCR beta chain was identified during a study of blood T cell repertoires in COVID-19 (dated by TCRdb to the early 2020s). Some background on the complete study: Samples covering the acute and convalescent phases of COVID-19 were provided by collaborators in the United States, Italy and Spain. A freely available public database, intended as a resource for researchers studying the immune response to SARS-CoV-2, is where the repertoires were released. A de-identified subject ID, COVID-19 status, age in years and sex were almost always included in the sample metadata. Where HLA class I and class II types were available, the types were taken from metadata supplied by the sample provider, not from assay-based typing. Samples were obtained from the ongoing ImmuneRACE study (first 160 participants) and from about 1,300 subjects provided by 6 global collaborators. The prospective study material was composed of cDNA or gDNA derived from T cells, B-cell-depleted T cells, or PBMCs. Subjects who had been exposed to COVID-19, were actively infected with it, or had recovered from it provided the deeply sampled blood TCRbeta repertoires that made up the dataset. Points the paper makes about the study in general: Clinical and demographic metadata were provided uncurated, with the amount varying by source and participant.

From a lookup of the germline V gene, CDR1 and CDR2 are SGHTA and FQGNSA. From cysteine to phenylalanine, the CDR3 is 14 amino acids long. Just the 42-base CDR3 DNA is kept, in frame starting at base 1. V is cut by 0 bases and J by 5 bases, and the space between the germline ends is 10 bases. This clone was observed a single time. It lacks a known antigen. Base qualities are not at hand, and no much larger clone is one base apart. Each collaborating institution followed its own protocols to collect whole blood in K2EDTA tubes. For TCRbeta analysis, collaborators shipped samples in one of three forms: frozen whole blood, isolated PBMCs, or DNA extracted from either of those sample types. TCRbeta CDR3 regions were amplified from genomic DNA using the immunoSEQ Assay, a bias-controlled multiplex PCR. The paper's processing steps were these. The number of nucleated cells in each sample was estimated by amplification of reference gene primers within the assay. To quantify the absolute abundance of each unique TCRbeta CDR3 rearrangement, sequence reads were collapsed and filtered. For each sample, productive Simpson clonality was calculated by taking the square root of Simpson's diversity index across productive rearrangements. This immuneACCESS table, as held by TCRdb, lists in-frame sequences with V and J called but not all clones. Of the missing ones, under half trace to an unresolved V gene in checked studies; the others have no known cause. The V and J calls and clone size are taken from that table; D and trimming were inferred from the DNA. The sample table records approximately 59,000 clones; about 89% of these occur just once. More than 15% of the sample is in the top ten clones.

The sample comprised peripheral blood. The TCR sequence derives from a human donor in a cohort sampled during active COVID-19. In this chain, TRBV7-2 is recombined with TRBJ1-2; confidence is insufficient to name the D gene. The CDR3 here reads CASSLAETGYGYTF. In nucleotides, the sequence is TGTGCCAGCAGCTTAGCAGAAACGGGGTATGGCTACACCTTC.